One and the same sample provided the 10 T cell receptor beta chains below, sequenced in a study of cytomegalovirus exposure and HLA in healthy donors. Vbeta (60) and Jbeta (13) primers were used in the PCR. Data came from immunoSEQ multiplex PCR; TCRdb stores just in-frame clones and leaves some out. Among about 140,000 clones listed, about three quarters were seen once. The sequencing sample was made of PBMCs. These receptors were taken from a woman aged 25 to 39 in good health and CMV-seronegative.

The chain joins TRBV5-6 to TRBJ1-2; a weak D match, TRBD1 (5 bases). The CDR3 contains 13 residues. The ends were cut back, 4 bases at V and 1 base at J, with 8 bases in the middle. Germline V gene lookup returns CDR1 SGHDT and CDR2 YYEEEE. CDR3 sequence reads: CASSGQGNYGYTF. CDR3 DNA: TGTGCCAGCAGCGGTCAGGGTAACTATGGCTACACCTTC. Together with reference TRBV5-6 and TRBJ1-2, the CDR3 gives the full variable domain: DAGVTQSPTHLIKTRGQQVTLRCSPKSGHDTVSWYQQALGQGPQFIFQYYEEEERQRGNFPDRFSGHQFPNYSSELNVNALLLGDSALYLCASSGQGNYGYTFGSGTRLTVV.

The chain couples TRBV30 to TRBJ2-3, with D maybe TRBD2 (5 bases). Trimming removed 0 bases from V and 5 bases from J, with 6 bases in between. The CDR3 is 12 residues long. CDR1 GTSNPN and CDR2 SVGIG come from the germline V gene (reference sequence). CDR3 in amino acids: CAWSVLGDTQYF. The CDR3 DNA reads TGTGCCTGGAGTGTACTAGGAGATACGCAGTATTTT.

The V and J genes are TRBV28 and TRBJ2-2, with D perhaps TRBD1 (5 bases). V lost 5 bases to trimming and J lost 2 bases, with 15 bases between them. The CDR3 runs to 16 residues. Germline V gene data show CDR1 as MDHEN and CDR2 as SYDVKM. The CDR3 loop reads CASSGYRPPNTGELFF. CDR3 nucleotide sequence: TGTGCCAGCAGTGGATACAGGCCCCCTAACACCGGGGAGCTGTTTTTT.

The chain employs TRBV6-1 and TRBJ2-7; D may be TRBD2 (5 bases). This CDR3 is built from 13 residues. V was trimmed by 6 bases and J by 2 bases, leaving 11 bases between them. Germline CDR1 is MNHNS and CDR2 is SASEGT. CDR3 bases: TGTGCCAGCAGCGCAGACTACACCTACGAGCAGTACTTC. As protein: CASSADYTYEQYF.

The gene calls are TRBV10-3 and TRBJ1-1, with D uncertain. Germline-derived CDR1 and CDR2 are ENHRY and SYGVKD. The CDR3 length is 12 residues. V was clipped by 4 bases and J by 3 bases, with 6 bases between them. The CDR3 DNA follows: TGTGCCATCAGTGCCTCTGACACTGAAGCTTTCTTT. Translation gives CAISASDTEAFF.

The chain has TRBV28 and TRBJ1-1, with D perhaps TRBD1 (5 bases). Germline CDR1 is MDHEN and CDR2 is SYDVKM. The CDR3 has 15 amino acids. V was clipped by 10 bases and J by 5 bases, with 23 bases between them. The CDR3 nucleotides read TGTGCCACCATTCTCGAGCGGGGGAGAGGAACTGAAGCTTTCTTT. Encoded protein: CATILERGRGTEAFF. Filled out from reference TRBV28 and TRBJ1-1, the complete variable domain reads DVKVTQSSRYLVKRTGEKVFLECVQDMDHENMFWYRQDPGLGLRLIYFSYDVKMKEKGDIPEGYSVSREKKERFSLILESASTNQTSMYLCATILERGRGTEAFFGQGTRLTVV.

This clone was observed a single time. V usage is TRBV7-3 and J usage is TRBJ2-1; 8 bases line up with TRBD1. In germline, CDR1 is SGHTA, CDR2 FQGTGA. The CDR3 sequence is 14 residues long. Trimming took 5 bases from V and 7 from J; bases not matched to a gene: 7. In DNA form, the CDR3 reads TGTGCCAGCAGCCTGGACAGGGTTTCGAATGAGCAGTTCTTC. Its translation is CASSLDRVSNEQFF.

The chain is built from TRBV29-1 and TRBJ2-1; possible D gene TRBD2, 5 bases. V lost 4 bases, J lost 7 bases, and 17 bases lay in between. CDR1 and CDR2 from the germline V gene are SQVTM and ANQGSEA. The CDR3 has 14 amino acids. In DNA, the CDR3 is TGCAGCGTTGGAGGCGCGGAGCCGGGGAATGAGCAGTTCTTC. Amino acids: CSVGGAEPGNEQFF.

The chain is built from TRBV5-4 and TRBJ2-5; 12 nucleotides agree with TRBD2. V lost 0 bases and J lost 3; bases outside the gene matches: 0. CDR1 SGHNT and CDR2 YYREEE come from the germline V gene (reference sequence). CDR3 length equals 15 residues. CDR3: CASSLGTSGEETQYF. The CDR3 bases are TGTGCCAGCAGCTTGGGGACTAGCGGGGAAGAGACCCAGTACTTC.

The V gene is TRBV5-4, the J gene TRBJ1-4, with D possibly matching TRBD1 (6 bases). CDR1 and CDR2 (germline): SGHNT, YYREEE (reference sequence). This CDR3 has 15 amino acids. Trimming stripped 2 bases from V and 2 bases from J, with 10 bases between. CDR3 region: CASSFRGGTNEKLFF. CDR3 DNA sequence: TGTGCCAGCAGCTTCAGGGGAGGGACTAATGAAAAACTGTTTTTT.